Below, 20 T cell receptor beta chains from the same sample are listed, as sequenced in a study of cytomegalovirus exposure and HLA in healthy donors. Repertoires were generated with immunoSEQ multiplex PCR, while TCRdb's copy carries only in-frame clones and drops some. There are roughly 150,000 clones in the sample; roughly nine tenths occur only once, and around 0.7% lies in the top ten. Sequenced: PBMCs. The source is a man younger than 30 in good health and CMV-seronegative.

This chain connects TRBV7-8 to TRBJ2-1; D perhaps matches TRBD2 (7 bases). CDR1 and CDR2 from the germline V gene are SGHVS and FQNEAQ. This CDR3 has 16 amino acids. The V end was cut by 1 base, the J end by 0 bases, with 10 bases between. The CDR3 is CASSLEGGPSYNEQFF. The CDR3 DNA reads as TGTGCCAGCAGCTTAGAGGGGGGGCCCTCCTACAATGAGCAGTTCTTC.

This rearrangement joins TRBV11-2 to TRBJ2-1; 14 bases are a match to TRBD2. The germline CDR1 and CDR2 sequences are SGHAT and FQNNGV. The CDR3 runs 16 residues. V shed 5 bases and J 4 bases; nucleotides not matched to a gene: 4. The CDR3 region has the DNA TGTGCCAGCAGCCTACGGACTAGCGGGAGGTACAATGAGCAGTTCTTC. Protein: CASSLRTSGRYNEQFF. Combining the CDR3 with reference TRBV11-2 and TRBJ2-1 gives the whole variable domain EAGVAQSPRYKIIEKRQSVAFWCNPISGHATLYWYQQILGQGPKLLIQFQNNGVVDDSQLPKDRFSAERLKGVDSTLKIQPAKLEDSAVYLCASSLRTSGRYNEQFFGPGTRLTVL.

V usage is TRBV14 and J usage is TRBJ2-7, with TRBD2 matching 9 bases. The CDR3 is 15 residues long. Germline lookup yields CDR1 SGHDN and CDR2 FVKESK. V was clipped by 2 bases and J by 2 bases; unmatched bases: 4. The CDR3 sequence is CASSQCGRVPYEQYV. CDR3 in DNA: TGTGCCAGCAGCCAATGCGGGAGGGTTCCCTACGAGCAGTACGTC.

This chain joins TRBV30 and TRBJ1-2; D remains ambiguous. This CDR3 has 16 amino acids. CDR1 is GTSNPN and CDR2 is SVGIG in the germline V gene (reference sequence). V lost 1 base to trimming and J lost 4 bases, with 19 bases between them. CDR3 region: CAWSGPRGNELYGYTF. CDR3 DNA sequence: TGTGCCTGGAGTGGCCCTCGAGGAAACGAACTCTATGGCTACACCTTC. Using reference TRBV30 and TRBJ1-2 for the parts outside the CDR3, the full variable domain is SQTIHQWPATLVQPVGSPLSLECTVEGTSNPNLYWYRQAAGRGLQLLFYSVGIGQISSEVPQNLSASRPQDRQFILSSKKLLLSDSGFYLCAWSGPRGNELYGYTFGSGTRLTVV.

V is TRBV7-9 and J is TRBJ1-2; the match to TRBD1 covers 8 bases. The V and J ends lost 5 bases and 4 bases, in that order; junction bases with no gene match: 9. The CDR3 runs to 15 residues. Germline loops: CDR1 SEHNR, CDR2 FQNEAQ (reference sequence). The CDR3 loop reads CASSPGQGRGYGYTF. DNA for the CDR3: TGTGCCAGCAGCCCTGGACAGGGTAGGGGCTATGGCTACACCTTC.

V and J are TRBV7-2 and TRBJ2-5, with 9 bases fitting TRBD1. V shed 3 bases and J 2 bases; nucleotides not matched to a gene: 1. CDR3 length: 14 residues. Germline V CDR1 and CDR2: SGHTA, FQGNSA. CDR3 protein: CASSFGTGQETQYF. The CDR3, as DNA: TGTGCCAGCAGCTTTGGGACAGGGCAAGAGACCCAGTACTTC. Full variable domain (missing parts from reference TRBV7-2 and TRBJ2-5): GAGVSQSPSNKVTEKGKDVELRCDPISGHTALYWYRQSLGQGLEFLIYFQGNSAPDKSGLPSDRFSAERTGGSVSTLTIQRTQQEDSAVYLCASSFGTGQETQYFGPGTRLLVL.

This chain links TRBV9 with TRBJ1-6; no reliable D call. The ends were cut back, 0 bases at V and 8 bases at J, with 12 bases in the middle. The CDR3 consists of 15 residues. Germline V gene data show CDR1 as SGDLS and CDR2 as YYNGEE. In nucleotides, the CDR3 is TGTGCCAGCAGCGTAGTAGGAGGGTCGGATTCACCCCTCCACTTT. Protein sequence: CASSVVGGSDSPLHF.

The rearrangement uses TRBV27 and TRBJ2-1; D unresolved. V gave up 3 bases and J gave up 5 bases, with 8 bases separating them. Per germline, CDR1 MNHEY and CDR2 SMNVEV (reference sequence). The CDR3 loop spans 13 amino acids. CDR3 sequence reads: CASSLMQNNEQFF. The DNA for the CDR3 is TGTGCCAGCAGTTTGATGCAGAACAATGAGCAGTTCTTC.

The chain joins TRBV11-2 to TRBJ2-7; 11 bases align to TRBD2. The CDR3 is made up of 16 amino acids. Germline values: CDR1 SGHAT, CDR2 FQNNGV. With 3 bases clipped from V and 2 bases from J, the junction kept 6 bases outside the gene matches. The CDR3 protein is CASSLGLAGGTYEQYV. Here the CDR3 DNA reads TGTGCCAGCAGCTTGGGGCTAGCGGGGGGAACCTACGAGCAGTACGTC.

This clone has only one observation. An end of the junction does not agree with germline; a read error may underlie this. V and J are TRBV10-3 and TRBJ2-7; no firm D call. Germline V gene lookup returns CDR1 ENHRY and CDR2 SYGVKD. The CDR3 loop spans 12 amino acids. The CDR3 spells CAISEYSYEQYF. The CDR3 region has the DNA TGTGCCATCAGCGAGTATAGCTACGAGCAGTACTTC.

The chain employs TRBV18 and TRBJ2-2, with D maybe TRBD1 (5 bases). Germline V lookup: CDR1 KGHSH, CDR2 LQKENI. Deletions cut 3 bases from V and 5 bases from J, with 7 bases between. The CDR3 totals 13 residues. For the CDR3, the DNA is TGTGCCAGCTCACCTACAGGAACCGGGGAGCTGTTTTTT. It translates to CASSPTGTGELFF. Filled out from reference TRBV18 and TRBJ2-2, the complete variable domain reads NAGVMQNPRHLVRRRGQEARLRCSPMKGHSHVYWYRQLPEEGLKFMVYLQKENIIDESGMPKERFSAEFPKEGPSILRIQQVVRGDSAAYFCASSPTGTGELFFGEGSRLTVL.

The rearrangement uses TRBV5-6 and TRBJ2-7, with D possibly matching TRBD1 (6 bases). There are 13 residues in the CDR3. The germline V gene encodes CDR1 SGHDT and CDR2 YYEEEE. Trimming shortened V by 5 bases and J by 3 bases, and 12 bases separated the two germline ends. The DNA for the CDR3 is TGTGCCAGCAGGGAAGCAGGGGACTACGAGCAGTACGTC. This gives the protein CASREAGDYEQYV.

The chain carries TRBV6-5 and TRBJ2-3; 15 bases agree with TRBD2. Trimming removed 5 bases from V and 4 bases from J; junction bases left unmatched: 1. Germline V gives CDR1 MNHEY, CDR2 SVGAGI. The CDR3 has 15 residues. The CDR3 loop reads CASSGLAGGPDTQYF. For the CDR3, the DNA is TGTGCCAGCAGTGGACTAGCGGGGGGGCCAGATACGCAGTATTTT.

The rearrangement joins TRBV7-9 to TRBJ2-7, with TRBD1 matching over 9 bases. The J segment lost 0 bases and the V segment lost 5 bases, leaving 5 bases of the junction unmatched. This CDR3 is built from 15 residues. The germline gives CDR1 SEHNR, CDR2 FQNEAQ (reference sequence). CDR3 in amino acids: CASSHGQGSSYEQYF. CDR3 nucleotides: TGTGCCAGCAGCCATGGACAGGGGTCCTCCTACGAGCAGTACTTC.

The rearrangement joins TRBV7-2 to TRBJ2-6, with 9 bases fitting TRBD2. The ends lost 2 bases at V and 0 bases at J; junction bases unmatched: 8. The CDR3 loop spans 19 amino acids. Germline lookup yields CDR1 SGHTA and CDR2 FQGNSA. In nucleotides, the CDR3 is TGTGCCAGCAGCTTACAACTAGCGGGTATAAGCTCTGGGGCCAACGTCCTGACTTTC. This translates into CASSLQLAGISSGANVLTF.

This chain links TRBV10-2 with TRBJ2-1; 8 bases fit TRBD1. V lost 7 bases to trimming and J lost 0 bases; unmatched junction nucleotides: 8. This CDR3 has 16 residues. Germline CDR1 and CDR2: WSHSY and SAAADI. The DNA of the CDR3 is TGCGCCAGCACCCCGGGACAGGTTCTCTCCTACAATGAGCAGTTCTTC. Protein sequence: CASTPGQVLSYNEQFF.

Only a few counts were recorded for this clone. V gene TRBV7-2 combines with J gene TRBJ2-7; 13 bases line up with TRBD2. Germline-derived CDR1 and CDR2 are SGHTA and FQGNSA. V dropped 0 bases and J dropped 5; count of bases not matched to a gene: 1. This CDR3 is built from 15 residues. The CDR3 DNA reads as TGTGCCAGCAGCTTAGCTGGACTAGCGGGAGACGAGCAGTACGTC. Amino acid sequence: CASSLAGLAGDEQYV.

The chain has TRBV4-2 and TRBJ2-6; D possibly corresponds to TRBD1 (6 bases). The CDR3 has 16 residues. Germline CDR1 is LGHNA and CDR2 is YNFKEQ. Between the trimmed V and J ends, which lost 4 bases and 2 bases, there was a span of 12 bases. The CDR3 nucleotides are TGTGCCAGCAGCCTACAGGGTATGCCTGGGGCCAACGTCCTGACTTTC. This gives the protein CASSLQGMPGANVLTF.

This clone was picked up one time. This chain uses TRBV6-1 with TRBJ2-3, with TRBD2 matching 8 bases. V was pared by 3 bases and J by 6 bases, with 11 bases of the junction left unmatched. This CDR3 contains 16 residues. Germline CDR1 and CDR2: MNHNS and SASEGT. CDR3 region: CASSESLGSGGDTQYF. In DNA form, the CDR3 reads TGTGCCAGCAGTGAGTCTTTGGGAAGCGGGGGTGATACGCAGTATTTT.

The DNA for the CDR3 is TGTGCCAGCAGTTTGGGACAGGGCCATTCACCCCTCCACTTT. Its protein is CASSLGQGHSPLHF. The chain employs TRBV6-5 and TRBJ1-6, with 9 bases lining up with TRBD1. CDR1 is MNHEY, CDR2 SVGAGI, per germline. The CDR3 is 14 amino acids. J lost 8 bases, V lost 4 bases, and 3 bases had no gene match.